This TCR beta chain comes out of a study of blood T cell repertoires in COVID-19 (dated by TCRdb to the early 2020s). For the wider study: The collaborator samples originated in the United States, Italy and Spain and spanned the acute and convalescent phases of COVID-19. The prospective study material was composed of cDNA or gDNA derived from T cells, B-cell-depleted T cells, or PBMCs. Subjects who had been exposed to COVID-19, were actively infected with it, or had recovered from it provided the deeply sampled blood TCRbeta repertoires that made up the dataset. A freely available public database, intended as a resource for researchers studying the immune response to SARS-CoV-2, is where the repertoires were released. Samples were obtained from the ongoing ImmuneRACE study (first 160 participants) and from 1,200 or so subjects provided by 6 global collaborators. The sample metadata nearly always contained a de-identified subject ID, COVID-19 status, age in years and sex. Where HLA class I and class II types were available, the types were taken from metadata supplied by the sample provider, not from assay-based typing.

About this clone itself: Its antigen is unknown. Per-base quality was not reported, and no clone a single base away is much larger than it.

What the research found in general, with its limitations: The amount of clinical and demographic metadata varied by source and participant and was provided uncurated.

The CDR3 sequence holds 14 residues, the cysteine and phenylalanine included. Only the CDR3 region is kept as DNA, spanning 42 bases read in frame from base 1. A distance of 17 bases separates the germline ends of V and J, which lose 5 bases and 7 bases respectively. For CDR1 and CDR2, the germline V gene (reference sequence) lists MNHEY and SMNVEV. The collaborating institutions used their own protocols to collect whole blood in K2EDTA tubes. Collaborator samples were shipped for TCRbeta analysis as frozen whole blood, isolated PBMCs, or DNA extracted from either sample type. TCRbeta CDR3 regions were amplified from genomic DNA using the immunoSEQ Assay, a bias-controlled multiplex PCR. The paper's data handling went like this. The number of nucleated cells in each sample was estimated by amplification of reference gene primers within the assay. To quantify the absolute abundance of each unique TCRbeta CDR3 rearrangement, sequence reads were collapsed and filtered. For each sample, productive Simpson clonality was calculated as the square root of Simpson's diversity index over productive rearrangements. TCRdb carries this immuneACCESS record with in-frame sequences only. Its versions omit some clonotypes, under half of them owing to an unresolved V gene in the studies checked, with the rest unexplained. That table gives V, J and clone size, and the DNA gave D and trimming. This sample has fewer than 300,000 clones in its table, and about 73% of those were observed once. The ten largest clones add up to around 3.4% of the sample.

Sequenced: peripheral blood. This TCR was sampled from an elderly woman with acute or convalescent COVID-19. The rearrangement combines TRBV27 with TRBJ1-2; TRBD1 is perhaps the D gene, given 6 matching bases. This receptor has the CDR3 CASSPYRDIGGYTF. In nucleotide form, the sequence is TGTGCCAGCAGTCCATACAGGGATATAGGTGGCTACACCTTC.